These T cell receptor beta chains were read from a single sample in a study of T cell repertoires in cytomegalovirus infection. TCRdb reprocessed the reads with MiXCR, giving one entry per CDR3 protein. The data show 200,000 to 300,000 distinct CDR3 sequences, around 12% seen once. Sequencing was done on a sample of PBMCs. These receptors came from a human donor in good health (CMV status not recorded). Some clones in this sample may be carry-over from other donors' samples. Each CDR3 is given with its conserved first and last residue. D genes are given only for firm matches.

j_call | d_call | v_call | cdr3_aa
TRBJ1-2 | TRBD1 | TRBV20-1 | CSAGTGGASGYTF
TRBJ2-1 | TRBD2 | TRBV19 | CASSMLAGAMDEQFF
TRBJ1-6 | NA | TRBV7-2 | CASSLDRVSPLHF
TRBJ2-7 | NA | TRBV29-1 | CSVGLSYEQYF
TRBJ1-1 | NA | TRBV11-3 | CASSRAPNTEAFF
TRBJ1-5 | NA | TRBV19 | CASSIQGEQPQHF
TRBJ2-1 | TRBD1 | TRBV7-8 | CASSHSDRVSYNDQFF
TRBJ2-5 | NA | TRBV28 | CASRRGGLIETQYF
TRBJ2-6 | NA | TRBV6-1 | CASIFPHSAGANVLTF
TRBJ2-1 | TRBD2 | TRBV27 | CASKYRLAGGVGNEQFF
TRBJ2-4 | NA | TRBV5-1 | CASSFGGRNIQYF
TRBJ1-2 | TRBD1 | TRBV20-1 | CSARAPGGAYGYTF
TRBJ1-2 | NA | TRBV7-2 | CASTPPGHYYGYTF
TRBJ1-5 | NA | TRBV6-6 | CASSYRIGQPQHF
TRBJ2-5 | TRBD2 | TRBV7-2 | CASSPGGGARETQYF
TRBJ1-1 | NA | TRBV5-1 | CASSLGVGLNTEAFF
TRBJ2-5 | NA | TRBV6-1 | CASSVGFRETQYF
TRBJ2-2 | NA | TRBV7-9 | CASSLPGVNTGELFF
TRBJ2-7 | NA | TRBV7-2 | CASSRQGQGEQYF
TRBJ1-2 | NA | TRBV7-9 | CATVTYGYTF
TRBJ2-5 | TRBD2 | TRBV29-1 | CSLLAGGGAQYF
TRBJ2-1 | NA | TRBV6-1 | CARIRTVNEQFF
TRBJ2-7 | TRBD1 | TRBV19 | CATGQGSGREQYF
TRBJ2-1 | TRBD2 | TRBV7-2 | CASSSSGGLNNEQFF
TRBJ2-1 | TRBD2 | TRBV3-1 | CASSRTSGGYNEQFF
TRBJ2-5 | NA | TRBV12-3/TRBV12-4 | CASSNRDNQETQYF
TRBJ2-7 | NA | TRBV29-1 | CSMTGDTYEQYF
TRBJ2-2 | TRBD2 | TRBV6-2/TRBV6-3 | CASSYLDGGIGTGELFF
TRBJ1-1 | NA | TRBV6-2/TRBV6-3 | CASSFLILNTEAFF
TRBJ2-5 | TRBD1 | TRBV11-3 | CASSLGQGMEETQYF
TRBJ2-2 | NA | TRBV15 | CATSRDQGTGELFF
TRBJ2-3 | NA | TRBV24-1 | CATSDFWEDTQYF
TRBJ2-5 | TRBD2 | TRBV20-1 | CSANGGGEETQYF
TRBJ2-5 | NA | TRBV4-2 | CASSPSWGETQYF
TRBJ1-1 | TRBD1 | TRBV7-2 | CASSLEGGRGRVGTEAFF
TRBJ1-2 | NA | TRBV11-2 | CASSHTGPGAYIGYTF
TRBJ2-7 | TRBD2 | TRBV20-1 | CSAISGRVLGEQYF
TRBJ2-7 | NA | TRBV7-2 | CASSPNGLTYEQYF
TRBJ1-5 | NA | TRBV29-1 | CSVEDRLGQPQHF
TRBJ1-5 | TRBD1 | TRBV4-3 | CASSQEGGTGYQPQHF
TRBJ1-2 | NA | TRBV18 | CASSPYPVDYGYTF
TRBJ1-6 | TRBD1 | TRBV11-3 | CASSPSGTGYNSPLHF
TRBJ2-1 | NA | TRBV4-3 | CASSQSPGDGEQFF
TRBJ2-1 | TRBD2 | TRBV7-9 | CASSLARLAGANEQFF
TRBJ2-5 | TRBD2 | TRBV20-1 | CSARAGDLQETQYF
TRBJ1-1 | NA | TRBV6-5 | CASSYDPDPNTEAFF
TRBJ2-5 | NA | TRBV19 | CASSILGGFQETQYF
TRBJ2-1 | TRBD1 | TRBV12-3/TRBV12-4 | CASSSPGQGNYNEQFF